This T cell receptor (beta chain) was identified in a study of beta chain features in type 1 diabetes. General observations from the study: Type 1 diabetes patients showed a moderate but significant shortening of TCRB CDR3s in all four CD4+ subsets. Naive, central memory and regulatory TCRB repertoires appeared more similar among patients than healthy donors.

The investigators reverse transcribed all of the isolated RNA, so they sequenced expressed TCRB transcripts. Some clones are missing from TCRdb's copy, which holds only in-frame ones; the method was immunoSEQ multiplex PCR. The sample consists of some 160,000 clones, roughly 9% of them appearing once. This CDR3 has 12 amino acids. The V end was cut by 2 bases, the J end by 11 bases, with 11 bases between. Germline V gene data show CDR1 as MDHEN and CDR2 as SYDVKM. About this clone itself: Its cognate antigen is unknown.

The authors sorted CD4+ naive, central memory, regulatory and stem cell-like memory cells via CD45RO/CCR7/CD25/CD127/CD95/CD27. Sorting produced populations that all topped 95% purity. Source material: central memory CD4+ T cells from blood. The rearrangement links TRBV28 to TRBJ2-3; maybe TRBD1 (5 bases). This TCR was recovered from a woman between 25 and 40 years old with type 1 diabetes. CDR3 DNA: TGTGCCAGCAGTTTAATCACCCAGGGGCAGTATTTT. This translates into CASSLITQGQYF.